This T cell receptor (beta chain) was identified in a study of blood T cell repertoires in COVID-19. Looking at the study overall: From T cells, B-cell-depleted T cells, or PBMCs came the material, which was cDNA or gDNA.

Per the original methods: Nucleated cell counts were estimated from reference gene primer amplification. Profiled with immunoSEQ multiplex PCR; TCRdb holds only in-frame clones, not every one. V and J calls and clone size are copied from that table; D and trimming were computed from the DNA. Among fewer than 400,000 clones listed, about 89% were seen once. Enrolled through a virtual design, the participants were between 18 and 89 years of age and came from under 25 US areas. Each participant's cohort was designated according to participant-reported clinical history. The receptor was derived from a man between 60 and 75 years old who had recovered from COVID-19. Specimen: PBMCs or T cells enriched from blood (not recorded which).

In DNA form, the CDR3 reads TGTGCCAGCAACATAGACGGACAGGGTTCCTACAATGAGCAGTTCTTC. Translated: CASNIDGQGSYNEQFF. The gene calls are TRBV9 and TRBJ2-1, with TRBD1 matching over 8 bases. CDR1 SGDLS and CDR2 YYNGEE come from the germline V gene. CDR3 length: 16 amino acids. The ends lost 6 bases at V and 1 base at J; junction bases unmatched: 9.